Presented here are 20 T cell receptor beta chains from one specimen sequenced in a study of T cell changes during pregnancy in multiple sclerosis. Profiling relied on immunoSEQ multiplex PCR, and the TCRdb table lists in-frame clones only, not all of them. The sample includes roughly 76,000 clones, 85% to 95% of them seen just once. The sample consisted of CD4+ T cells from peripheral blood mononuclear cells, taken after pregnancy. These receptors all come from a female donor with multiple sclerosis, enrolled in a pregnancy study.

The rearrangement links TRBV19 to TRBJ2-1; 13 bases fit TRBD2. V lost 6 bases, J lost 0 bases, and 8 bases stayed unmatched. This CDR3 has 18 amino acids. Germline CDR1 reads LNHDA; CDR2 reads SQIVND (reference sequence). The CDR3 sequence is CASRIGTSGTLSYNEQFF. The CDR3 coding sequence is TGTGCCAGTAGGATTGGGACTAGCGGGACCCTCTCCTACAATGAGCAGTTCTTC. The complete variable domain, with remaining parts taken from reference TRBV19 and TRBJ2-1, reads DGGITQSPKYLFRKEGQNVTLSCEQNLNHDAMYWYRQDPGQGLRLIYYSQIVNDFQKGDIAEGYSVSREKKESFPLTVTSAQKNPTAFYLCASRIGTSGTLSYNEQFFGPGTRLTVL.

The CDR3 protein is CASSILGNTGELFF. The CDR3 bases are TGTGCCAGCAGCATTCTAGGGAACACCGGGGAGCTGTTTTTT. The rearrangement links TRBV7-8 to TRBJ2-2; D is unclear. CDR3 length equals 14 residues. Trimming took 5 bases from V and 1 from J, leaving 8 bases between them. Germline CDR1 and CDR2: SGHVS and FQNEAQ.

DNA for the CDR3: TGTGCCAGCAGTGGGAGGATCGGAAACACCATATATTTT. The encoded protein is CASSGRIGNTIYF. V is TRBV6-5 and J is TRBJ1-3, with no clear D. The CDR3 is 13 amino acids. V was cut by 5 bases and J by 4 bases, with 9 bases left in between. The germline CDR1 and CDR2 sequences are MNHEY and SVGAGI.

This clone came up once. CDR3 residues: CASSLALQGRETQYF. The CDR3 nucleotides read TGTGCCAGCAGCTTAGCGCTTCAGGGCCGAGAGACCCAGTACTTC. The genes are TRBV7-9 and TRBJ2-5; a possible D gene is TRBD1 (5 bases). The CDR3 loop spans 15 amino acids. V dropped 0 bases and J dropped 4 bases, with 12 bases sitting between them. Germline loops: CDR1 SEHNR, CDR2 FQNEAQ (reference sequence).

The V call is TRBV6-6, the J call TRBJ2-1; 12 bases fit TRBD2. Germline V lookup: CDR1 MNHNY, CDR2 SVGAGI (reference sequence). The CDR3 runs 16 residues. Trimming took 4 bases from V and 9 from J; bases not matched to a gene: 10. The CDR3 DNA follows: TGTGCCAGCAGTTCTCCCCTAGCGGGGGGGGGTCGTGAGCAGTTCTTC. It encodes CASSSPLAGGGREQFF.

V is TRBV2 and J is TRBJ2-3; D is undetermined. Trimming removed 6 bases at V and 8 bases at J, with 15 bases between. CDR1 is SNHLY, CDR2 FYNNEI, per germline. The CDR3 runs 13 residues. Here the CDR3 DNA reads TGTGCCAGCAGGACCCCTCCGGCAGGTACGCAGTATTTT. Translated: CASRTPPAGTQYF.

The V gene is TRBV2, the J gene TRBJ1-2, with D perhaps matching TRBD1 (5 bases). Germline CDR1 and CDR2: SNHLY and FYNNEI. The CDR3 length is 14 residues. Deletions cut 1 base from V and 5 bases from J, with 11 bases between. The CDR3 sequence is CASSEVSGGYGYTF. For the CDR3, the DNA is TGTGCCAGCAGTGAAGTCTCCGGGGGGTATGGCTACACCTTC.

V is TRBV5-6 and J is TRBJ1-2; TRBD1 might be the D (6 bases). Trimming stripped 4 bases from V and 3 bases from J, with 13 bases between. CDR3 size: 14 residues. Germline CDR1 reads SGHDT; CDR2 reads YYEEEE. CDR3 nucleotide sequence: TGTGCCAGCAGCCGAGGGGGTTCGCACTATGGCTACACCTTC. Amino acids: CASSRGGSHYGYTF.

This rearrangement joins TRBV6-6 to TRBJ2-5; TRBD2 agrees at 7 bases. The ends lost 7 bases at V and 2 bases at J; junction bases unmatched: 7. Germline CDR1 MNHNY, CDR2 SVGAGI (reference sequence). The CDR3 sequence is 14 residues long. The CDR3 loop is CASTPGGPQETQYF. The CDR3 region has the DNA TGTGCCAGCACCCCGGGGGGACCTCAAGAGACCCAGTACTTC.

V is TRBV5-3 and J is TRBJ1-1, with 12 bases matching TRBD1. TRBV5-3 is treated as an ORF (open reading frame) with a function not yet certain. The CDR3 has 16 amino acids. V shed 2 bases and J 6 bases; nucleotides not matched to a gene: 8. As DNA, the CDR3 is TGTGCCAGAAGCTTTGGGACAGGGGGCAGAACCCCTGAAGCTTTCTTT. Residues: CARSFGTGGRTPEAFF.

This clone was seen just once. This chain joins TRBV30 and TRBJ2-3; 10 nucleotides line up with TRBD2. There are 16 residues in the CDR3. V gave up 0 bases and J gave up 6 bases; unmatched junction bases: 9. CDR1 is GTSNPN, CDR2 SVGIG, per germline (reference sequence). The CDR3 DNA follows: TGTGCCTGGAGTGTAACGCTAGCGGGAGTTGGTGATACGCAGTATTTT. Encoded protein: CAWSVTLAGVGDTQYF.

J is TRBJ2-3 and V is TRBV7-9, with TRBD1 matching 8 bases. The CDR3 loop spans 16 amino acids. Germline lookup yields CDR1 SEHNR and CDR2 FQNEAQ (reference sequence). J lost 5 bases, V lost 5 bases, and 12 bases had no gene match. This chain's CDR3 is CASSPGQGKVVDTQYF. DNA for the CDR3: TGTGCCAGCAGCCCCGGACAGGGAAAAGTTGTAGATACGCAGTATTTT.

This clone was seen a few times. V and J are TRBV9 and TRBJ1-2; the D gene is possibly TRBD1 (6 bases). The germline CDR1 and CDR2 sequences are SGDLS and YYNGEE. Trimming took 0 bases from V and 1 from J, leaving 10 bases between them. The CDR3 runs 15 residues. This CDR3 reads CASSVGGGDNYGYTF. CDR3 sequence (DNA): TGTGCCAGCAGCGTAGGAGGGGGTGATAACTATGGCTACACCTTC.

The gene calls are TRBV19 and TRBJ1-1; D is perhaps TRBD1 (6 bases). The CDR3 has 17 amino acids. Germline V CDR1 and CDR2: LNHDA, SQIVND (reference sequence). V was pared by 4 bases and J by 0 bases, with 18 bases between. The CDR3 here is CASSTGRGRGMNTEAFF. The CDR3 DNA sequence: TGTGCCAGTAGTACCGGGCGTGGCAGGGGCATGAACACTGAAGCTTTCTTT.

V gene TRBV18 combines with J gene TRBJ2-1; TRBD1 aligns across 8 bases. Germline loops: CDR1 KGHSH, CDR2 LQKENI. The CDR3 runs to 15 residues. Unmatched junction bases numbered 6, after V lost 3 bases and J lost 5 bases. CDR3 nucleotide sequence: TGTGCCAGCTCACCTCCGCAGGGGGCGGACAATGAGCAGTTCTTC. It specifies CASSPPQGADNEQFF.

This chain uses TRBV19 with TRBJ1-4; 7 nucleotides match TRBD1. Germline CDR1 and CDR2: LNHDA and SQIVND (reference sequence). The CDR3 totals 15 residues. Trimming removed 3 bases from V and 6 bases from J; junction bases left unmatched: 7. CDR3 sequence (DNA): TGTGCCAGTAGTATTATGGGGACAGCCGATGAAAAACTGTTTTTT. This codes for CASSIMGTADEKLFF.

This sequence joins TRBV10-3 and TRBJ2-7, with 10 bases fitting TRBD1. V lost 0 bases to trimming and J lost 2 bases; unmatched junction nucleotides: 4. The CDR3 spans 16 residues. CDR1 is ENHRY and CDR2 is SYGVKD in the germline V gene. The CDR3 DNA reads TGTGCCATCAGTGAGTCGATTGGGACAGGGGCCTACGAGCAGTACTTC. Amino acid sequence: CAISESIGTGAYEQYF.

The chain carries TRBV14 and TRBJ2-1; TRBD2 might be the D (7 bases). The CDR3 consists of 16 residues. V was clipped by 3 bases and J by 4 bases, with 16 bases between them. Germline V lookup: CDR1 SGHDN, CDR2 FVKESK. CDR3 bases: TGTGCCAGCAGCCAGCGGGGGACAAACGATTACAATGAGCAGTTCTTC. This sequence encodes CASSQRGTNDYNEQFF.

This clone showed up just a few times. The chain has TRBV30 and TRBJ1-2; possible D gene TRBD1, 5 bases. CDR1 is GTSNPN and CDR2 is SVGIG in the germline V gene (reference sequence). The V and J ends lost 0 bases and 7 bases respectively, with 9 bases between them. CDR3 length: 12 residues. The chain's CDR3 is CAWSVFQGGYTF. The CDR3 nucleotides are TGTGCCTGGAGTGTATTTCAGGGTGGCTACACCTTC.

This clone was counted ten times or more. The J gene is TRBJ1-4, the V gene TRBV2, with TRBD1 matching 10 bases. The V segment lost 5 bases and the J segment 10 bases; nucleotides outside the gene matches: 10. CDR1 is SNHLY, CDR2 FYNNEI, per germline. There are 15 residues in the CDR3. Here the CDR3 reads CASSPLTGGVIKLFF. The CDR3 DNA sequence: TGTGCCAGCAGTCCTTTGACAGGGGGCGTGATAAAACTGTTTTTT.